What follows is one TCR beta chain and its context. Its antigen remains unidentified. Per-nucleotide qualities are absent, and no much larger clonotype sits a single base away. The CDR3 starts with the cysteine, ends with the phenylalanine, and has 14 residues. Only the CDR3 region is kept as DNA, spanning 42 bases read in frame from base 1. The V and J ends are trimmed by 3 bases and 7 bases, leaving 13 bases between them. Blood RNA was extracted from unsorted whole blood with TRIzol reagent; germline DNA came from the DNeasy Blood & Tissue kit. Chronic HBV infection was present in the patients, and the patients were treatment-naive at sampling. Before surgery, approximately 4 milliliters of peripheral blood were drawn into K2EDTA tubes. The data are from a study of tumor-infiltrating lymphocytes in primary liver carcinoma (dated by TCRdb to about 2017). Broadly, across the study: Between late 2015 and March 2016, five patients in China with histopathologically diagnosed primary liver carcinoma had surgical resection. The five patients, three men and two women aged 30 to 69 years, had hepatocellular carcinoma (four) or combined HCC and intrahepatic cholangiocarcinoma (one). Tumors of the five patients were stage T1-T3 N0M0 with maximum diameters of roughly 4.2 to 11 cm. Roughly 3.5 to 7.5 million productive TCRbeta reads were obtained per sample, and no significant difference in read depth was found between tissue types. Across five regions of each liver tumor, along with adjacent normal tissue and blood, the study brought together TCRbeta repertoire sequencing, expression microarrays and whole-exome sequencing. A total of 35 specimens from 5 patients went through TCRbeta repertoire sequencing, namely 25 tumor regions, 5 adjacent noncancerous liver tissues and 5 peripheral blood samples. High reproducibility was observed for the technical replicate repertoires, with mean shared-clone rates roughly 0.92 and correlation coefficients above 0.95.

The paper as a whole reports these results and caveats: With just a handful of patients in the study, the authors point out that the findings should be validated in a larger study. Since the samples were bulk and unsorted, there was no way to compare CD4+ and CD8+ T cell repertoires. Because sequencing covered only the TCR beta chain and unpaired alpha chains were not captured, true repertoire diversity is likely underestimated. The top 250 clones made up a significantly larger repertoire fraction in tumors than in blood (p = 0.039). Repertoire overlap was higher between tumor regions (mean about 35%) than tumor-adjacent (17%) or tumor-blood (14%) pairs, consistent with antigen-driven expansion.

TCRbeta-specific cDNA was reverse-transcribed from approximately 500 ng total RNA using a constant-region primer and ProtoScript II reverse transcriptase. Construction of the TCRbeta libraries relied on three nested rounds of multiplex PCR, following a slightly modified ARM-PCR procedure. Multiplex TRBV1-TRBV30 forward primers and a Cbeta reverse primer were used in the first two PCR rounds, each of which was run for around 9 cycles. A final 25-cycle PCR with Deep VentR polymerase added sample barcodes and Illumina adapters. Amplicons of 200-500 bp were gel-purified with a QIAquick gel extraction kit before sequencing. An Illumina HiSeq 2500 was used to sequence the TCRbeta amplicons with 250-bp paired-end reads. The source study handled its data this way. Reads were quality-trimmed with Trimmomatic v0.33, and paired reads were merged with FLASH v1.2.11 to recover full CDR3 sequences. MiGEC v1.2.1b assigned V, D and J germline segments to the rearranged TCRbeta sequences. Clonotype statistics, along with Shannon-Wiener diversity indices, were calculated using VDJtools v1.0.0. To reduce sampling bias, subsequent analyses other than the diversity analysis used only the 250 most abundant clonotypes in each sample. The public reads were quality trimmed at Q25 with fastp and then assembled into clones with MiXCR by TCRdb, keeping productive beta chains. Every entry covers one CDR3 protein and lists the most common genes and DNA from its rows. Here the V and J calls rest on TCRdb's processing, not on the authors' analysis. The sample table contains about 180,000 distinct CDR3 sequences; only one count was recorded for about 60% of them. The ten largest clonotypes hold around three quarters of the sample.

Here the chain combines TRBV12-3 or TRBV12-4 and TRBJ2-4; the D gene is not confidently resolved. This TCR was sampled from a man aged 40-49 years with primary liver carcinoma and hepatitis B virus infection. The specimen sequenced was peripheral blood. The nucleotide sequence reads TGTGCCAGCAGTTTGGGTCCCGGTTTGAACATTCAGTACTTC. It specifies CASSLGPGLNIQYF.